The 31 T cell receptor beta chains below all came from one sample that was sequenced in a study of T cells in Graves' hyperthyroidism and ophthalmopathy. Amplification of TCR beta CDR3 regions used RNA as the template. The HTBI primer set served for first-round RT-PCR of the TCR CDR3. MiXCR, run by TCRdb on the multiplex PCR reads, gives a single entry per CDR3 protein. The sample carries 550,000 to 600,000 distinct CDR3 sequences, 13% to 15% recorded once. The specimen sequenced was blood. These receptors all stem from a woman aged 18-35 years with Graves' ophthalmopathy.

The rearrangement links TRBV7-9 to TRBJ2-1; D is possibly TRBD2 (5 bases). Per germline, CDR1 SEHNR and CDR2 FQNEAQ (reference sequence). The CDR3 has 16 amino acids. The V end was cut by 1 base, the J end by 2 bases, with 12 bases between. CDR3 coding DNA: TGTGCCAGCAGCTTAGTTTCAGCGGAAGCCTACAATGAGCAGTTCTTC. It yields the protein CASSLVSAEAYNEQFF.

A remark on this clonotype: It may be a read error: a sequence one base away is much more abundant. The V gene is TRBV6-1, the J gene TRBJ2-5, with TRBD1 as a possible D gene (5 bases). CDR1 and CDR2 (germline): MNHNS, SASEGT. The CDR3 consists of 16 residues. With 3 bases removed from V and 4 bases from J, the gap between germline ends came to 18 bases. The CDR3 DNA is TGTGCCAGCAGTGATGTGCAGGGCGCCCAAGGAGAGACCCAGTACTTC. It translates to CASSDVQGAQGETQYF.

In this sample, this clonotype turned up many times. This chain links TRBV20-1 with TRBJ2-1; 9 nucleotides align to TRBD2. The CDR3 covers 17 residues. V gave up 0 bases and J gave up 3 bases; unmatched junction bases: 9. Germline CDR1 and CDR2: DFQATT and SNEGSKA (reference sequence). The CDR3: CSARDGGPSGDYNEQFF. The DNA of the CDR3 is TGCAGTGCTAGAGATGGCGGGCCTAGCGGGGACTACAATGAGCAGTTCTTC.

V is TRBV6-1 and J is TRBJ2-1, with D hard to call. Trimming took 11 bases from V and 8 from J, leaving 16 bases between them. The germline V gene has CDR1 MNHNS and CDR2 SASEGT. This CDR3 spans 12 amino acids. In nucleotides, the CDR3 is TGTGCCGCCTTGAGGCCCACCGATGAGCAGTTCTTC. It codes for CAALRPTDEQFF.

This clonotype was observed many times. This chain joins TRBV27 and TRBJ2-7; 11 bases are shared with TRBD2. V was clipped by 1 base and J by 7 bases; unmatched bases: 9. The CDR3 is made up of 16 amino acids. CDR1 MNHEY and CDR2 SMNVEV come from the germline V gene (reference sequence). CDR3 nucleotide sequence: TGTGCCAGCAGTTTATTTCAAGAACTAGCGGGAGAAGAGCAGTACTTC. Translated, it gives CASSLFQELAGEEQYF.

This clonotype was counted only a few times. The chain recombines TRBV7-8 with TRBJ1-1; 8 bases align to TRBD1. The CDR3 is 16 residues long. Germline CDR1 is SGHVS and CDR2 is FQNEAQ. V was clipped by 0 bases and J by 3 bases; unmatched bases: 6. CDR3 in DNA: TGTGCCAGCAGCTTAGCATCAGGGGGCAGTGACACTGAAGCTTTCTTT. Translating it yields CASSLASGGSDTEAFF.

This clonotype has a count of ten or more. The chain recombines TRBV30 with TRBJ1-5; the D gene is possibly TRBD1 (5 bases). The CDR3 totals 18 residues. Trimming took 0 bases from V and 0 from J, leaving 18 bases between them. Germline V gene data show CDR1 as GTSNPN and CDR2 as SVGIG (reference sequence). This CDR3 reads CAWSVGGTVPYSNQPQHF. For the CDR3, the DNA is TGTGCCTGGAGTGTGGGTGGGACGGTCCCTTATAGCAATCAGCCCCAGCATTTT.

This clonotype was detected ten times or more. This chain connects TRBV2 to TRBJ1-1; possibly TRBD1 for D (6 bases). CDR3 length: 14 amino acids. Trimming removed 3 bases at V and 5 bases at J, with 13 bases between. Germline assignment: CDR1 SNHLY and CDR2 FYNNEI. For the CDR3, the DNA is TGTGCCAGCAGTGACGGGGGCTTGTTGACTGAAGCTTTCTTT. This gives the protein CASSDGGLLTEAFF.

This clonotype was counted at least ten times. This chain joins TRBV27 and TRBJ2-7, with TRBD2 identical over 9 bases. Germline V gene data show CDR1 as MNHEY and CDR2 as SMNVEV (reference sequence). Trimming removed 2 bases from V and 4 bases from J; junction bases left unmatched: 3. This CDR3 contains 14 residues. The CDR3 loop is CASSLAGGQYEQYF. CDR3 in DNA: TGTGCCAGCAGTTTAGCGGGAGGGCAGTACGAGCAGTACTTC.

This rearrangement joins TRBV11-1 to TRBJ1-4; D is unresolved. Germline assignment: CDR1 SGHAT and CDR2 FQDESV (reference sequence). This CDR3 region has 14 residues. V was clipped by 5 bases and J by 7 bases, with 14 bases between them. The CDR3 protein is CASSLVQTGEKLFF. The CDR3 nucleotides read TGTGCCAGCAGCCTTGTACAGACGGGTGAAAAACTGTTTTTT.

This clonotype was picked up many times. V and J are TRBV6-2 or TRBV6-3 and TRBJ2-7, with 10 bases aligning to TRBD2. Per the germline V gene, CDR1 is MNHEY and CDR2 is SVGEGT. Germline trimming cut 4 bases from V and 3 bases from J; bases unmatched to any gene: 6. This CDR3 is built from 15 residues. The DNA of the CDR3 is TGTGCCAGCAGTTCGATTAGCGGGGGGCACTACGAGCAGTACTTC. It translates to CASSSISGGHYEQYF.

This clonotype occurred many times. The CDR3 protein is CASSGRDRGSYNEQFF. The CDR3 bases are TGTGCCAGCAGCGGCAGGGACAGAGGCTCCTACAATGAGCAGTTCTTC. The V gene is TRBV9, the J gene TRBJ2-1, with 7 positions matching TRBD1. The germline V gene encodes CDR1 SGDLS and CDR2 YYNGEE. Trimming cost V 3 bases and J 0 bases; bases outside gene matches: 6. The CDR3 has 16 amino acids.

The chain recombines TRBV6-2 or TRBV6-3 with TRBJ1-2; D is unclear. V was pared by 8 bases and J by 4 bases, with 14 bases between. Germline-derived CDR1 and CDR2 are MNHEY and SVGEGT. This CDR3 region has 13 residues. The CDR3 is CASRSDNLYGYTF. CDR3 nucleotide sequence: TGTGCCAGCCGCTCAGACAACCTCTATGGCTACACCTTC.

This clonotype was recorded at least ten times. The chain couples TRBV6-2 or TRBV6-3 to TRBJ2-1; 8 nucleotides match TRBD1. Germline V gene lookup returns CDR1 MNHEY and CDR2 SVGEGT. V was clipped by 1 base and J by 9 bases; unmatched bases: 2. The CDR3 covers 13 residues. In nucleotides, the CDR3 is TGTGCCAGCAGTTACTACGGACAGGGTGAGCAGTTCTTC. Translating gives CASSYYGQGEQFF.

Here the CDR3 DNA reads TGTGCCAGCAGTTTTAGGGTTTGCTACGAGCAGTACTTC. Translated: CASSFRVCYEQYF. The genes are TRBV28 and TRBJ2-7; D is uncertain. V was shortened by 3 bases and J by 3 bases, with 9 bases between the two germline ends. Germline V CDR1 and CDR2: MDHEN, SYDVKM. The CDR3 length is 13 residues.

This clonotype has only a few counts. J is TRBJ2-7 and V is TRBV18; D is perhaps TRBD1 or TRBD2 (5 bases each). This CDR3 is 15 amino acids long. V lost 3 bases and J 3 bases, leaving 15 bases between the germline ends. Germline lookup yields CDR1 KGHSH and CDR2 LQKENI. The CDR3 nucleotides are TGTGCCAGCTCACCCCCCGGGACCTTTGACTACGAGCAGTACTTC. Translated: CASSPPGTFDYEQYF. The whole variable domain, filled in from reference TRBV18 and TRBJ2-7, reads NAGVMQNPRHLVRRRGQEARLRCSPMKGHSHVYWYRQLPEEGLKFMVYLQKENIIDESGMPKERFSAEFPKEGPSILRIQQVVRGDSAAYFCASSPPGTFDYEQYFGPGTRLTVT.

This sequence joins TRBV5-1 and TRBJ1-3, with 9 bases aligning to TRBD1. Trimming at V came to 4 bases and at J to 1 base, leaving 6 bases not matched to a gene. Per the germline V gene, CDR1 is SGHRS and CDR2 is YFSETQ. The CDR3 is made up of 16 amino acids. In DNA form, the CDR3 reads TGCGCCAGCAGCCTGGGACAGGGTAGATCTGGAAACACCATATATTTT. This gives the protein CASSLGQGRSGNTIYF.

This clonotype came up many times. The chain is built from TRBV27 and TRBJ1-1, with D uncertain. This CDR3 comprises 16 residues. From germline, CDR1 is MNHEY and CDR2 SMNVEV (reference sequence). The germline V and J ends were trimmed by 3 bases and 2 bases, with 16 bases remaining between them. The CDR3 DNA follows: TGTGCCAGCAGTTTGGTCCGGGTGTCGCCTAACACTGAAGCTTTCTTT. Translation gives CASSLVRVSPNTEAFF.

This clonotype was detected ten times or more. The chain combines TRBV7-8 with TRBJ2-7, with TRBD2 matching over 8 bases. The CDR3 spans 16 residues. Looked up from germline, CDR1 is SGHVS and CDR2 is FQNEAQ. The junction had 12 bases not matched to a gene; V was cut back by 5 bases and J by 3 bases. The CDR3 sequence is CASSPDLSGNLYEQYF. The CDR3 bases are TGTGCCAGCAGCCCGGACCTTAGCGGGAATCTCTACGAGCAGTACTTC.

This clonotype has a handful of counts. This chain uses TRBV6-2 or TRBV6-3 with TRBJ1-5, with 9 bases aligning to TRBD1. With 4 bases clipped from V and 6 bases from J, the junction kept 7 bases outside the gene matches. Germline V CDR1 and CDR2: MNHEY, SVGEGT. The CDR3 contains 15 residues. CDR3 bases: TGTGCCAGCAGTTGGACAGGGGCGCAGGTTCAGCCCCAGCATTTT. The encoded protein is CASSWTGAQVQPQHF.

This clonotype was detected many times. The CDR3, as DNA: TGTGCCAGCAGCTTAGATGGGTGGACCTCCGGTGAGCAGTTCTTC. Its protein product is CASSLDGWTSGEQFF. This chain links TRBV7-2 with TRBJ2-1; D gene ambiguous. This CDR3 has 15 residues. Trimming pared 1 base from V and 9 bases from J, leaving 16 bases between. Per the germline V gene, CDR1 is SGHTA and CDR2 is FQGNSA.

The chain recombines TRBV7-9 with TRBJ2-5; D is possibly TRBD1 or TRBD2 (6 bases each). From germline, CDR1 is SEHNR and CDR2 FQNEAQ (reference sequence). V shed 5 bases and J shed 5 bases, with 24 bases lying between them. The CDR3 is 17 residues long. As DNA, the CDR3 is TGTGCCAGCAGCCTGGCGGGAAGCAGGGGTCGAGGGGAGACCCAGTACTTC. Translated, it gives CASSLAGSRGRGETQYF.

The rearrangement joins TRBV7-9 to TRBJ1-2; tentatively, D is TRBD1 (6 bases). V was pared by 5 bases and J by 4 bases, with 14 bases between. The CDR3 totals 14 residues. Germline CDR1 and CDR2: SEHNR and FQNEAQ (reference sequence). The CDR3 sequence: CASSLRMDSYGYTF. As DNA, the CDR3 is TGTGCCAGCAGCCTGCGCATGGACAGCTATGGCTACACCTTC.

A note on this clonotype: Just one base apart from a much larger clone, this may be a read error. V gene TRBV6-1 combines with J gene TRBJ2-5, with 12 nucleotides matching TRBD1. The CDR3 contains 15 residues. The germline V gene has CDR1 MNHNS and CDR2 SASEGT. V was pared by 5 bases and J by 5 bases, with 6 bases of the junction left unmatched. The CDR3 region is CASSTGTGGLETQYF. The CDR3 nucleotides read TGTGCCAGCAGTACCGGGACAGGGGGCCTTGAGACCCAGTACTTC.

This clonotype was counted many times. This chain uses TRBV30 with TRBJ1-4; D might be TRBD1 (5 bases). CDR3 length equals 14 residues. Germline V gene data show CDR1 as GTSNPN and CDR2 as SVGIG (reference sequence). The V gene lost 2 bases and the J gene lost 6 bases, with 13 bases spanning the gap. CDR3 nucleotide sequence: TGTGCCTGGAGTACTGGGGGTATAGATGAAAAACTGTTTTTT. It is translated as CAWSTGGIDEKLFF.

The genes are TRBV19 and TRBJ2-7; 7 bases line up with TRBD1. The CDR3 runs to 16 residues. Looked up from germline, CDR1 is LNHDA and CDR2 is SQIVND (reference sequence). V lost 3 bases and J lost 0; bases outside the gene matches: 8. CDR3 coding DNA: TGTGCCAGTAGTATTCGCGTTGGACAGGACTCCTACGAGCAGTACTTC. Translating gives CASSIRVGQDSYEQYF.

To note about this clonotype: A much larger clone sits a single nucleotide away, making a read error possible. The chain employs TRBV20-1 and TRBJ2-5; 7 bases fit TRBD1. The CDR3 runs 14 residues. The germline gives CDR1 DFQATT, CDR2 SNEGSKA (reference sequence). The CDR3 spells CSASQQGFQGTQYF. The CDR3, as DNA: TGCAGTGCTAGCCAACAGGGGTTCCAAGGGACCCAGTACTTC.

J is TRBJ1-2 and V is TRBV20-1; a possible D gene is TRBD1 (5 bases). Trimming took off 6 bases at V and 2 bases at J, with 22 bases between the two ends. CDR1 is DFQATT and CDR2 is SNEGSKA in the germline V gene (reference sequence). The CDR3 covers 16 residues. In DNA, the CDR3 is TGCAGTGCCCGGCATTGGACCGGGACGGAAAACTATGGCTACACCTTC. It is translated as CSARHWTGTENYGYTF.

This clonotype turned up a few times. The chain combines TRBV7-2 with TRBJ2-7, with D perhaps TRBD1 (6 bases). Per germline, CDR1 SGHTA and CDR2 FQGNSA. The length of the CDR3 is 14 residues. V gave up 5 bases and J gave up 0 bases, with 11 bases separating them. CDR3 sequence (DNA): TGTGCCAGCAGCCCCCAGGGGACCTCCTACGAGCAGTACTTC. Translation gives CASSPQGTSYEQYF.

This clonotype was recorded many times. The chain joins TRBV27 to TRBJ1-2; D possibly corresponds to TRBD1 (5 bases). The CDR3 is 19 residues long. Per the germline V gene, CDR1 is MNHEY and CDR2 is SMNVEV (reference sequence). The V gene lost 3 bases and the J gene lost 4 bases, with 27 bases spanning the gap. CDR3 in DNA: TGTGCCAGCAGTTTTTGGACATCTGGTGTGAGACAAGCGGGCTATGGCTACACCTTC. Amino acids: CASSFWTSGVRQAGYGYTF.

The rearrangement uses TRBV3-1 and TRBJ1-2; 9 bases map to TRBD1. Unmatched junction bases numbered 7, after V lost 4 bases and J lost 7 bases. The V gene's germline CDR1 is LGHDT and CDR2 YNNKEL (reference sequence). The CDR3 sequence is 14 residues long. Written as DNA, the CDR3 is TGTGCCAGCAGCCCGGGACAGGGAATAGGTGGCTACACCTTC. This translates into CASSPGQGIGGYTF.